The 28 T cell receptor beta chains reported below all come from one sample, sequenced in a study of OX40 agonist ivuxolimab in advanced cancers. Generated by immunoSEQ multiplex PCR, the TCRdb table keeps only in-frame clones and is missing some. The table has fewer than 65,000 clones, roughly nine tenths seen once. This sample comprised CD4+ or CD8+ T cells sorted from blood, obtained in a trial of the OX40 agonist ivuxolimab. These receptor sequences come from an adult with an advanced solid tumor such as melanoma, head and neck, liver or kidney cancer.

J is TRBJ2-3 and V is TRBV4-3; D perhaps matches TRBD2 (6 bases). The CDR3 contains 15 residues. Germline V gene lookup returns CDR1 LGHNA and CDR2 YSLEER. Trimming stripped 1 base from V and 3 bases from J, with 11 bases between. The CDR3 region is CASSQGEEETDTQYF. The DNA for the CDR3 is TGCGCCAGCAGCCAAGGGGAGGAGGAAACAGATACGCAGTATTTT.

The chain joins TRBV19 to TRBJ2-2; D gene uncertain. The length of the CDR3 is 12 residues. The V end lost 4 bases, the J end lost 6 bases, and 6 bases lay between the germline ends. Germline V gives CDR1 LNHDA, CDR2 SQIVND (reference sequence). CDR3 residues: CASSRSPGELFF. The CDR3, as DNA: TGTGCCAGTAGTAGGTCCCCCGGGGAGCTGTTTTTT. Full variable domain (rest looked up from reference TRBV19 and TRBJ2-2): DGGITQSPKYLFRKEGQNVTLSCEQNLNHDAMYWYRQDPGQGLRLIYYSQIVNDFQKGDIAEGYSVSREKKESFPLTVTSAQKNPTAFYLCASSRSPGELFFGEGSRLTVL.

V usage is TRBV28 and J usage is TRBJ1-1, with D uncertain. CDR3 length equals 15 residues. Germline V lookup: CDR1 MDHEN, CDR2 SYDVKM. V gave up 5 bases and J gave up 0 bases, with 13 bases separating them. CDR3 residues: CASSPYPDMNTEAFF. CDR3 DNA sequence: TGTGCCAGCAGTCCCTACCCAGATATGAACACTGAAGCTTTCTTT. Looking up the rest from reference TRBV28 and TRBJ1-1 gives the full variable domain: DVKVTQSSRYLVKRTGEKVFLECVQDMDHENMFWYRQDPGLGLRLIYFSYDVKMKEKGDIPEGYSVSREKKERFSLILESASTNQTSMYLCASSPYPDMNTEAFFGQGTRLTVV.

This chain connects TRBV7-3 to TRBJ2-2; D assignment may be TRBD1 or TRBD2 (6 bases each). This CDR3 has 16 residues. The V gene lost 5 bases and the J gene lost 4 bases, with 17 bases spanning the gap. CDR1 is SGHTA and CDR2 is FQGTGA in the germline V gene. The CDR3 loop is CASSRGGPGLTGELFF. The CDR3 DNA reads TGTGCCAGCAGCCGAGGGGGGCCCGGTCTCACCGGGGAGCTGTTTTTT. The whole variable domain, filled in from reference TRBV7-3 and TRBJ2-2, reads GAGVSQTPSNKVTEKGKYVELRCDPISGHTALYWYRQSLGQGPEFLIYFQGTGAADDSGLPNDRFFAVRPEGSVSTLKIQRTERGDSAVYLCASSRGGPGLTGELFFGEGSRLTVL.

The gene calls are TRBV2 and TRBJ2-7; D gene uncertain. Germline V gene data show CDR1 as SNHLY and CDR2 as FYNNEI. CDR3 size: 14 residues. Between the trimmed V and J ends, which lost 2 bases and 1 base, there was a span of 9 bases. In DNA form, the CDR3 reads TGTGCCAGCAGTGAACGTTTTTTGTCCTACGAGCAGTACTTC. Its protein product is CASSERFLSYEQYF.

A single count supports this clone. This chain uses TRBV5-1 with TRBJ2-7; either TRBD1 or TRBD2 may supply D (7 bases each). CDR3 size: 14 residues. The V end lost 0 bases, the J end lost 3 bases, and 10 bases lay between the germline ends. Germline-derived CDR1 and CDR2 are SGHRS and YFSETQ. In DNA form, the CDR3 reads TGCGCCAGCAGCTTGGCAGGGGGGGACTACGAGCAGTACTTC. Encoded protein: CASSLAGGDYEQYF.

This sequence joins TRBV2 and TRBJ2-3; 7 bases fit TRBD1. The CDR3 length is 16 residues. V trimming: 6 bases; J trimming: 0 bases; junction bases outside the gene matches: 9. Looked up from germline, CDR1 is SNHLY and CDR2 is FYNNEI. In DNA, the CDR3 is TGTGCCAGCAGGGACAGACAGGGCTTCAGCACAGATACGCAGTATTTT. This sequence encodes CASRDRQGFSTDTQYF.

Here the CDR3 DNA reads TGTGCCAGCAGCCCAAACAGGGCAGGGAGCCTGACATGGAACACTGAAGCTTTCTTT. Amino acid sequence: CASSPNRAGSLTWNTEAFF. The V gene is TRBV5-6, the J gene TRBJ1-1; D is perhaps TRBD1 (6 bases). The CDR3 runs 19 residues. Germline CDR1 and CDR2: SGHDT and YYEEEE. Trimming cost V 4 bases and J 1 base, with 26 bases left between them.

This chain's CDR3 is CASSLALGTVTEAFF. For the CDR3, the DNA is TGTGCCAGCAGCTTAGCCCTCGGGACGGTCACTGAAGCTTTCTTT. V and J are TRBV11-2 and TRBJ1-1; D might be TRBD1 (5 bases). CDR3 length: 15 amino acids. Germline CDR1 reads SGHAT; CDR2 reads FQNNGV. Trimming removed 1 base from V and 4 bases from J, with 13 bases in between.

This clone was picked up one time. This chain joins TRBV27 and TRBJ1-1; no firm D call. The ends were cut back, 2 bases at V and 4 bases at J, with 14 bases in the middle. This CDR3 region has 15 residues. Per germline, CDR1 MNHEY and CDR2 SMNVEV (reference sequence). CDR3 loop: CASSLRFGSGTEAFF. The CDR3 coding sequence is TGTGCCAGCAGTTTAAGATTCGGCAGTGGCACTGAAGCTTTCTTT.

The gene calls are TRBV7-6 and TRBJ2-7; TRBD1 matches 7 bases. The CDR3 has 16 amino acids. With V trimmed by 0 bases and J by 5 bases, 10 bases remained unmatched. CDR1 is SGHVS and CDR2 is FNYEAQ in the germline V gene. CDR3 protein: CASSLAAQTGLDEQYF. The CDR3 coding sequence is TGTGCCAGCAGCTTAGCCGCCCAGACAGGGCTCGACGAGCAGTACTTC.

This chain connects TRBV4-1 to TRBJ1-1; 7 bases agree with TRBD1. Losses at the gene ends were 3 bases for V and 4 bases for J; bases not matched to a gene: 8. Per germline, CDR1 MGHRA and CDR2 YSYEKL. This CDR3 comprises 15 residues. This chain's CDR3 is CASSHGGAGGTEAFF. DNA of the CDR3: TGCGCCAGCAGCCACGGGGGAGCAGGGGGCACTGAAGCTTTCTTT.

This clone was seen once. The chain carries TRBV7-9 and TRBJ2-7; TRBD1 matches at 9 bases. Losses at the gene ends were 3 bases for V and 3 bases for J; bases not matched to a gene: 6. This CDR3 has 15 residues. Per the germline V gene, CDR1 is SEHNR and CDR2 is FQNEAQ (reference sequence). The CDR3 DNA sequence: TGTGCCAGCAGCTTGGGACAGGGTAAAAACTACGAGCAGTACTTC. Protein product: CASSLGQGKNYEQYF. Using reference TRBV7-9 and TRBJ2-7 for the parts outside the CDR3, the full variable domain is DTGVSQNPRHKITKRGQNVTFRCDPISEHNRLYWYRQTLGQGPEFLTYFQNEAQLEKSRLLSDRFSAERPKGSFSTLEIQRTEQGDSAMYLCASSLGQGKNYEQYFGPGTRLTVT.

This chain joins TRBV4-3 and TRBJ2-6, with a tentative D call TRBD1 (5 bases). Germline loops: CDR1 LGHNA, CDR2 YSLEER. V was pared by 0 bases and J by 4 bases, with 16 bases between. This CDR3 region has 18 residues. The chain's CDR3 is CASSQDPPPGNGANVLTF. The CDR3 DNA follows: TGCGCCAGCAGCCAAGACCCCCCGCCAGGGAACGGGGCCAACGTCCTGACTTTC.

This clone was picked up one time. The V gene is TRBV11-2, the J gene TRBJ2-7; D gene uncertain. The CDR3 runs 15 residues. The germline CDR1 and CDR2 sequences are SGHAT and FQNNGV. The ends were cut back, 2 bases at V and 5 bases at J, with 16 bases in the middle. CDR3 bases: TGTGCCAGCAGCTTACGAAGGCAGCTCTCTCACGAGCAGTACTTC. Its protein is CASSLRRQLSHEQYF. The variable domain in full, completed from reference TRBV11-2 and TRBJ2-7, reads EAGVAQSPRYKIIEKRQSVAFWCNPISGHATLYWYQQILGQGPKLLIQFQNNGVVDDSQLPKDRFSAERLKGVDSTLKIQPAKLEDSAVYLCASSLRRQLSHEQYFGPGTRLTVT.

The chain is built from TRBV29-1 and TRBJ2-1, with TRBD1 matching 10 bases. The CDR3 is 14 residues long. CDR1 is SQVTM, CDR2 ANQGSEA, per germline. V dropped 4 bases and J dropped 4; count of bases not matched to a gene: 4. The CDR3 DNA sequence: TGCAGCGTTGGGGGACAGGGGTATTACAATGAGCAGTTCTTC. Translated: CSVGGQGYYNEQFF.

The chain uses TRBV28 and TRBJ2-4; D tentatively reads TRBD1 or TRBD2 (6 bases each). CDR1 and CDR2 from the germline V gene are MDHEN and SYDVKM. This CDR3 is 16 amino acids long. Trimming shortened V by 6 bases and J by 14 bases, and 29 bases separated the two germline ends. CDR3 sequence (DNA): TGTGCCAGCAGCTTTTATGCGGAAAATAGGGGGGCGCGGGAGTACTTC. Residues: CASSFYAENRGAREYF.

The J gene is TRBJ1-2, the V gene TRBV15, with D unresolved. Germline V gene sequence: CDR1 LNHNV, CDR2 YYDKDF (reference sequence). V dropped 1 base and J dropped 1 base, with 10 bases sitting between them. The CDR3 length is 15 residues. The CDR3 is CATSRVPRVNYGYTF. The CDR3 DNA sequence: TGTGCCACCAGCAGAGTCCCAAGGGTTAACTATGGCTACACCTTC.

The CDR3 bases are TGCAGCGTTGAAGAATCCTGTCGAGTCGAGCAGTACGTC. Protein: CSVEESCRVEQYV. This sequence joins TRBV29-1 and TRBJ2-7, with no clear D. The germline V gene has CDR1 SQVTM and CDR2 ANQGSEA. The CDR3 spans 13 residues. V was cut by 0 bases and J by 6 bases, with 12 bases left in between.

The rearrangement joins TRBV11-2 to TRBJ2-7; D possibly uses TRBD1 or TRBD2 (5 bases each). Trimming took off 2 bases at V and 6 bases at J, with 14 bases between the two ends. The CDR3 is 14 amino acids. CDR1 is SGHAT, CDR2 FQNNGV, per germline. CDR3 coding DNA: TGTGCCAGCAGCTTATTCGGGGCGGTCCGCGAGCAGTACTTC. It is translated as CASSLFGAVREQYF.

The V gene is TRBV5-4, the J gene TRBJ2-3; TRBD2 matches at 8 bases. The ends lost 4 bases at V and 4 bases at J; junction bases unmatched: 14. Germline V gene data show CDR1 as SGHNT and CDR2 as YYREEE (reference sequence). The CDR3 totals 17 residues. Written as DNA, the CDR3 is TGTGCCAGCAGCAAAGGTCTAGGACTAGCCTCGGCAGATACGCAGTATTTT. Protein: CASSKGLGLASADTQYF.

The gene calls are TRBV27 and TRBJ2-1, with 8 bases matching TRBD1. Germline assignment: CDR1 MNHEY and CDR2 SMNVEV (reference sequence). CDR3 length: 16 residues. The J segment lost 1 base and the V segment lost 1 base, leaving 3 bases of the junction unmatched. The CDR3 reads CASSLFGTGSYNEQFF. The CDR3 DNA reads TGTGCCAGCAGTTTATTTGGGACAGGATCCTACAATGAGCAGTTCTTC.

The J gene is TRBJ2-7, the V gene TRBV28; 10 bases map to TRBD2. The germline gives CDR1 MDHEN, CDR2 SYDVKM. The CDR3 loop spans 15 amino acids. The ends lost 4 bases at V and 5 bases at J; junction bases unmatched: 8. The CDR3 DNA is TGTGCCAGCAGTTCCGGGACTAGCGACCATCACGAGCAGTACTTC. This gives the protein CASSSGTSDHHEQYF.

This clone was found a few times. The rearrangement uses TRBV11-2 and TRBJ2-7; TRBD1 agrees at 11 bases. CDR1 and CDR2 (germline): SGHAT, FQNNGV. The CDR3 totals 13 residues. V gave up 4 bases and J gave up 7 bases; unmatched junction bases: 3. CDR3 protein: CASSWGQGGEQYV. The CDR3 bases are TGTGCCAGCAGCTGGGGACAGGGGGGAGAGCAGTACGTC.

The V gene is TRBV9, the J gene TRBJ2-5; 8 nucleotides line up with TRBD2. Germline V gene data show CDR1 as SGDLS and CDR2 as YYNGEE. CDR3 length equals 15 residues. V dropped 4 bases and J dropped 5; count of bases not matched to a gene: 10. As DNA, the CDR3 is TGTGCCAGCAGCTCCGACGGGGGGGCGTGGGAGACCCAGTACTTC. This encodes CASSSDGGAWETQYF.

The chain employs TRBV7-8 and TRBJ2-7; maybe TRBD2 (6 bases). Germline V lookup: CDR1 SGHVS, CDR2 FQNEAQ. The length of the CDR3 is 16 residues. V dropped 3 bases and J dropped 7 bases, with 22 bases sitting between them. The CDR3 loop is CASSFISGPLLEEQYF. The CDR3 region has the DNA TGTGCCAGCAGCTTCATTAGCGGCCCCCTCCTCGAGGAGCAGTACTTC.

The chain employs TRBV27 and TRBJ2-2; D ambiguous. This CDR3 contains 15 residues. V was pared by 3 bases and J by 6 bases, with 14 bases between. Germline V gene sequence: CDR1 MNHEY, CDR2 SMNVEV (reference sequence). This chain's CDR3 is CASSFSQGAPGELFF. CDR3 bases: TGTGCCAGCAGTTTTTCTCAAGGCGCGCCCGGGGAGCTGTTTTTT.

V and J are TRBV29-1 and TRBJ2-7; either TRBD1 or TRBD2 may supply D (6 bases each). Germline V gene data show CDR1 as SQVTM and CDR2 as ANQGSEA. Trimming removed 6 bases at V and 3 bases at J, with 15 bases between. This CDR3 contains 13 residues. CDR3 bases: TGCAGCGTACTAGGGGGGAACTACTACGAGCAGTACTTC. It specifies CSVLGGNYYEQYF.